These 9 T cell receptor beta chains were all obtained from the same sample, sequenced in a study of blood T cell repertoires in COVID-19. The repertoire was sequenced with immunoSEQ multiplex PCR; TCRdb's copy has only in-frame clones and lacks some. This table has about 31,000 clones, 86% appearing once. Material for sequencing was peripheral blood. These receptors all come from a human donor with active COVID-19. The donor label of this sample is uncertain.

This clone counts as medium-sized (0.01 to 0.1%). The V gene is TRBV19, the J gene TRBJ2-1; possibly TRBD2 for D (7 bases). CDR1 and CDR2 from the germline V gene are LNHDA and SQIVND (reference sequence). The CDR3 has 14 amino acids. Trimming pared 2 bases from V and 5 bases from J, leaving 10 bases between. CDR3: CASSIRGGNNEQFF. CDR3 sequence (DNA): TGTGCCAGTAGTATAAGGGGGGGAAACAATGAGCAGTTCTTC.

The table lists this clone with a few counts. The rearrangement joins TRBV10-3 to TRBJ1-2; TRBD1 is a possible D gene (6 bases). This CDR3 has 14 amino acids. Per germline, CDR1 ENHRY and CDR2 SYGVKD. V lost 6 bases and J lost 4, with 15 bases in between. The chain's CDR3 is CAISQGPGPYGYTF. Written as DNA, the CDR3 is TGTGCCATCAGCCAGGGGCCGGGCCCCTATGGCTACACCTTC.

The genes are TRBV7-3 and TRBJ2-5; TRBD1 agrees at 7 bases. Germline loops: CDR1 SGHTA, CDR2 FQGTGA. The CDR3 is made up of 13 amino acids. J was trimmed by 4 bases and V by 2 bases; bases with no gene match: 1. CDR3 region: CASSLSGGETQYF. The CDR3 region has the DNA TGTGCCAGCAGCTTATCAGGGGGAGAGACCCAGTACTTC.

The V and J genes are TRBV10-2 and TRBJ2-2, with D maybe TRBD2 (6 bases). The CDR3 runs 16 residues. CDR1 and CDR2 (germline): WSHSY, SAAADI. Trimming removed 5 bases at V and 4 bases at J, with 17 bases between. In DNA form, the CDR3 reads TGCGCCAGCAGTAAAGGGACTTCCAAAACCACCGGGGAGCTGTTTTTT. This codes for CASSKGTSKTTGELFF.

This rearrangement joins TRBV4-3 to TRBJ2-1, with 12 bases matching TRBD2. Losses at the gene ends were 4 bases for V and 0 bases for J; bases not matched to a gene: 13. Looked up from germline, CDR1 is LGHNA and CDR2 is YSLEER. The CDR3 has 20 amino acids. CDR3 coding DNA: TGCGCCAGCAGCCCGCGGCAGCCGGGACTAGCGGGTCTCTCCTACAATGAGCAGTTCTTC. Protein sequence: CASSPRQPGLAGLSYNEQFF.

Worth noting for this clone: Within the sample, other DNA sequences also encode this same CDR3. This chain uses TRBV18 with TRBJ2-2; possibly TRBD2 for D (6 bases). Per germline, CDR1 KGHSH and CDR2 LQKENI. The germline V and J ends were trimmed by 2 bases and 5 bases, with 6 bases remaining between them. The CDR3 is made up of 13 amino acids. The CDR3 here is CASSPGTTGELFF. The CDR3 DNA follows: TGTGCCAGCTCACCAGGGACTACCGGGGAGCTGTTTTTT.

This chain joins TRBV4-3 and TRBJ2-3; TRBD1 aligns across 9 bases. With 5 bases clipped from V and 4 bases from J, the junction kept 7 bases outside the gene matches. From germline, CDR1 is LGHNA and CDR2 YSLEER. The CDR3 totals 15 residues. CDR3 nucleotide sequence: TGCGCCAGCAGCTCCTGGACAGGGGAATCAGATACGCAGTATTTT. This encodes CASSSWTGESDTQYF.

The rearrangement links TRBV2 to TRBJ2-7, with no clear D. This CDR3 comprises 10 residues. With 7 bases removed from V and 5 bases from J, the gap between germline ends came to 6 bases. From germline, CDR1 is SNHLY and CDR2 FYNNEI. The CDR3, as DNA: TGTGCCAGCAATCTCCACGAGCAGTACTTC. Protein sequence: CASNLHEQYF.

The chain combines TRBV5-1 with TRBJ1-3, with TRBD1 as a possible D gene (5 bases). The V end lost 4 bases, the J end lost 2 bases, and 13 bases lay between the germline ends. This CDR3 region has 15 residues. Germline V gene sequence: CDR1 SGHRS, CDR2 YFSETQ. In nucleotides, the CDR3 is TGCGCCAGCAGCCTGCTGCAGGGTGCTGGAAACACCATATATTTT. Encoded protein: CASSLLQGAGNTIYF.